The entry below gives a single T cell receptor (beta chain) sequence along with its context. Its antigen is unidentified. Distinct nucleotide sequences in the sample also encode this CDR3. This entry comes from a study of shared clonotypes between healthy human individuals. Between the trimmed V and J ends, which lost 2 bases and 1 base, there was a span of 5 bases. The CDR3 spans 13 residues. Germline CDR1 is MNHEY and CDR2 is SVGAGI. Only in-frame clones appear in the TCRdb table, and some are missing; sequencing was by immunoSEQ multiplex PCR. The table shows some 900,000 clones, with less than 85% occurring only once. Study results and caveats: What limited the represented genetic and exposure-history diversity was the small number of donors. Naive subsets usually exceeded memory subsets in estimated richness.

This receptor was identified in a young man in good health. Source material: memory CD4+ T cells sorted from blood. This sample's subset: CD45RA-negative fraction. This chain connects TRBV6-5 to TRBJ1-2; D call uncertain. CDR3 sequence (DNA): TGTGCCAGCAGTTACGACGGTAACTATGGCTACACCTTC. Translated: CASSYDGNYGYTF.